The 10 T cell receptor beta chains reported below all come from one sample, sequenced in a study of blood T cell dynamics during melanoma immunotherapy. This sample's time point: pre-treatment baseline. Produced via immunoSEQ multiplex PCR; TCRdb's table is partial and in-frame only. The table shows around 880 clones, with 89% occurring only once. The sequencing here drew on cell-free DNA from blood, taken from a patient treated with checkpoint blockade. The receptors originated from a human donor with melanoma.

The V and J genes are TRBV27 and TRBJ1-2; the D gene is possibly TRBD1 (5 bases). In germline, CDR1 is MNHEY, CDR2 SMNVEV (reference sequence). The germline V and J ends were trimmed by 5 bases and 0 bases, with 10 bases remaining between them. This CDR3 has 14 residues. The CDR3 loop is CASSTQGANYGYTF. CDR3 DNA sequence: TGTGCCAGCAGTACGCAGGGTGCTAACTATGGCTACACCTTC.

This chain uses TRBV9 with TRBJ2-5; TRBD1 matches at 8 bases. Looked up from germline, CDR1 is SGDLS and CDR2 is YYNGEE. This CDR3 is built from 15 residues. V was clipped by 3 bases and J by 5 bases; unmatched bases: 9. The CDR3 loop is CASSADGQGAETQYF. CDR3 in DNA: TGTGCCAGCAGCGCAGACGGACAGGGAGCGGAGACCCAGTACTTC.

The chain recombines TRBV29-1 with TRBJ2-1; TRBD2 agrees at 9 bases. CDR3 size: 13 residues. The ends lost 4 bases at V and 6 bases at J; junction bases unmatched: 4. The germline V gene has CDR1 SQVTM and CDR2 ANQGSEA. The CDR3 bases are TGCAGCGTTGGTACTAGCGGGCTCAATGAGCAGTTCTTC. Encoded protein: CSVGTSGLNEQFF.

The chain is built from TRBV19 and TRBJ2-2; D remains unclear. V lost 3 bases, J lost 3 bases, and 11 bases lay in between. There are 15 residues in the CDR3. CDR1 is LNHDA, CDR2 SQIVND, per germline (reference sequence). The CDR3 nucleotides read TGTGCCAGTAGTATTTTGGGGATTGACACCGGGGAGCTGTTTTTT. Its protein is CASSILGIDTGELFF.

The genes are TRBV7-3 and TRBJ2-2; D remains ambiguous. The germline gives CDR1 SGHTA, CDR2 FQGTGA. The CDR3 is made up of 15 amino acids. V was cut by 5 bases and J by 6 bases, with 16 bases left in between. CDR3 protein: CASSPRREPPGELFF. DNA for the CDR3: TGTGCCAGCAGCCCGAGAAGGGAACCTCCCGGGGAGCTGTTTTTT.

V and J are TRBV19 and TRBJ1-3; D unclear. V gave up 2 bases and J gave up 0 bases, with 14 bases separating them. The CDR3 spans 17 residues. CDR1 and CDR2 from the germline V gene are LNHDA and SQIVND (reference sequence). The CDR3 DNA reads as TGTGCCAGTAGTATATTCTCATCGGAGACCTCTGGAAACACCATATATTTT. Encoded protein: CASSIFSSETSGNTIYF. The full variable domain, in which reference TRBV19 and TRBJ1-3 provide the parts outside the CDR3, is DGGITQSPKYLFRKEGQNVTLSCEQNLNHDAMYWYRQDPGQGLRLIYYSQIVNDFQKGDIAEGYSVSREKKESFPLTVTSAQKNPTAFYLCASSIFSSETSGNTIYFGEGSWLTVV.

The rearrangement joins TRBV27 to TRBJ2-5; 9 bases agree with TRBD2. The CDR3 is made up of 16 amino acids. Germline V gives CDR1 MNHEY, CDR2 SMNVEV (reference sequence). Losses at the gene ends were 7 bases for V and 5 bases for J; bases not matched to a gene: 14. CDR3 in DNA: TGTGCCAGCAAGGTCCAAATAGCGGGGGCGGACGAGACCCAGTACTTC. Translated: CASKVQIAGADETQYF.

The J gene is TRBJ2-7, the V gene TRBV27, with 8 bases that match TRBD1. Germline V gene lookup returns CDR1 MNHEY and CDR2 SMNVEV (reference sequence). The CDR3 extends over 14 amino acids. The V segment lost 2 bases and the J segment 3 bases; nucleotides outside the gene matches: 3. Here the CDR3 reads CASSLQGANYEQYF. For the CDR3, the DNA is TGTGCCAGCAGTTTACAGGGGGCTAACTACGAGCAGTACTTC.

The chain uses TRBV4-1 and TRBJ1-1; TRBD1 aligns across 7 bases. Unmatched junction bases numbered 8, after V lost 6 bases and J lost 1 base. The length of the CDR3 is 15 residues. Per germline, CDR1 MGHRA and CDR2 YSYEKL. The CDR3 region is CASSHDREGNTEAFF. CDR3 sequence (DNA): TGCGCCAGCAGTCACGACAGGGAGGGGAACACTGAAGCTTTCTTT.

The CDR3 DNA sequence: TGTGCCAGCAGCCCCGTCGTCTCTGGAAACACCATATATTTT. It translates to CASSPVVSGNTIYF. The rearrangement joins TRBV7-9 to TRBJ1-3; no firm D call. Germline CDR1 is SEHNR and CDR2 is FQNEAQ (reference sequence). V was cut by 5 bases and J by 0 bases, with 8 bases left in between. The CDR3 spans 14 residues.